This T cell receptor (beta chain) was captured by sequencing in a study of cytomegalovirus exposure and HLA in healthy donors. Overall study findings and caveats: A previous analysis found most TCR beta V segments productive roughly 87% or roughly 30% of the time. Researchers reported in a later analysis that a missense DCLRE1C variant was tied to TCR beta V- and J-gene trimming.

CDR3 length equals 13 residues. Germline CDR1 SGHVS, CDR2 FNYEAQ. V was clipped by 4 bases and J by 3 bases, with 9 bases between them. Each of the donors was a healthy bone marrow donor. Likely unrecorded immune exposures existed in these nominally healthy donors. Worth noting for this clone: Its antigen remains unidentified.

Researchers ran the PCR with 60 Vbeta and 13 Jbeta primers. The method was immunoSEQ multiplex PCR; TCRdb's version includes in-frame clones alone and lacks a portion of them. The sample records about 150,000 clones, approximately 80% being singletons. Sequencing input: PBMCs. This receptor was obtained from a woman aged 50 to 60 in good health and CMV-seropositive. This chain joins TRBV7-6 and TRBJ1-1; D is ambiguous. The CDR3 region is CASSWSPYTEAFF. CDR3 bases: TGTGCCAGCAGCTGGAGTCCGTACACTGAAGCTTTCTTT.